Each of the 2 T cell receptor beta chains below was sequenced from the same sample in a study of breast tumors, draining lymph nodes, adjacent tissues. TCRdb ran MiXCR on the multiplex PCR reads and lists one entry per CDR3 protein. The sample gives around 170,000 distinct CDR3 sequences, roughly 30% of which show up once; over 3.5% is in the top ten. Samples came from axillary lymph nodes draining the breast cancer. Sequencing used axillary lymph node tissue. Every receptor here comes from a female donor with breast cancer. Some clones in this sample may be carry-over from other donors' samples.

The rearrangement links TRBV19 to TRBJ1-1, with D possibly being TRBD1 (5 bases). This CDR3 spans 13 amino acids. Germline assignment: CDR1 LNHDA and CDR2 SQIVND (reference sequence). The germline V and J ends were trimmed by 4 bases and 2 bases, with 8 bases remaining between them. The CDR3 region is CASSRGANTEAFF. The CDR3 nucleotides are TGTGCCAGTAGTAGAGGGGCCAACACTGAAGCTTTCTTT.

The rearrangement uses TRBV6-2 or TRBV6-3 and TRBJ2-1; a weak D match, TRBD2 (6 bases). The V end was cut by 5 bases, the J end by 0 bases, with 17 bases between. The CDR3 runs to 17 residues. The germline V gene encodes CDR1 MNHEY and CDR2 SVGEGT. CDR3 residues: CASSIRPGGGSYNEQFF. Written as DNA, the CDR3 is TGTGCCAGCAGTATACGGCCCGGGGGAGGCTCCTACAATGAGCAGTTCTTC.